Presented here are 31 T cell receptor beta chains from one specimen sequenced in a study of CXCR3-negative and CXCR3-positive naive CD8 T cells. The libraries of TRB cDNA were constructed through 5' RACE using UMI labels. TCRdb reanalyzed the 5' RACE reads and collapses them to one entry per CDR3 protein, without DNA. The sample includes about 58,000 distinct CDR3 sequences. Material: naive CXCR3- CD8+ T cells from blood. Subset given: CD45RO-CCR7+CD27+CD95- naive CD8+ T cells lacking CXCR3 (TNR3-). These TCRs come from a human donor in good health. Some clones in this sample may be carry-over from other donors' samples.

V is TRBV20-1 and J is TRBJ2-2; the D call from TCRdb, TRBD1, cannot be confirmed without DNA. The germline CDR1 and CDR2 sequences are DFQATT and SNEGSKA (reference sequence). This CDR3 has 12 residues. CDR3: CSATPGDGELFF.

The V gene is TRBV9, the J gene TRBJ2-7. The CDR3 runs 13 residues. CDR1 is SGDLS, CDR2 YYNGEE, per germline. The CDR3 here is CASSVDPSYEQYF.

The rearrangement uses TRBV10-3 and TRBJ2-1; TCRdb's D call of TRBD1 is untestable without DNA. The CDR3 extends over 13 amino acids. From germline, CDR1 is ENHRY and CDR2 SYGVKD. The CDR3 sequence is CAILTGEDNEQFF.

The gene calls are TRBV28 and TRBJ2-1; the TCRdb call, TRBD1, lacks DNA for checking. The CDR3 has 16 residues. Germline CDR1 and CDR2: MDHEN and SYDVKM. This chain's CDR3 is CASSLGGESSYNEQFF.

This clonotype counts as medium-sized by frequency. J is TRBJ2-7 and V is TRBV5-8; absent DNA, TCRdb's TRBD1 call cannot be checked. Germline V gives CDR1 SGHTS, CDR2 YDEGEE. The CDR3 covers 13 residues. This chain's CDR3 is CASSEGAAYEQYF.

The chain links TRBV7-9 to TRBJ2-1. The CDR3 has 15 amino acids. In germline, CDR1 is SEHNR, CDR2 FQNEAQ (reference sequence). CDR3: CASSLPGTPYNEQFF.

The chain links TRBV7-2 to TRBJ2-7; no DNA is available, so the TRBD1 call from TCRdb remains unchecked. Germline V gene data show CDR1 as SGHTA and CDR2 as FQGNSA. CDR3 size: 14 residues. The CDR3 protein is CASSFQGVSYEQYF. The whole variable domain, remainder taken from reference TRBV7-2 and TRBJ2-7, is GAGVSQSPSNKVTEKGKDVELRCDPISGHTALYWYRQSLGQGLEFLIYFQGNSAPDKSGLPSDRFSAERTGGSVSTLTIQRTQQEDSAVYLCASSFQGVSYEQYFGPGTRLTVT.

The chain recombines TRBV7-9 with TRBJ1-5; TCRdb names TRBD1, which stays unverified in the absence of DNA. CDR1 is SEHNR and CDR2 is FQNEAQ in the germline V gene (reference sequence). The CDR3 runs to 15 residues. This chain's CDR3 is CASSSDRDSNQPQHF.

The chain recombines TRBV13 with TRBJ2-3; TCRdb's D gene call, TRBD2, goes unchecked for lack of DNA. There are 19 residues in the CDR3. Germline CDR1 PRHDT, CDR2 FYEKMQ (reference sequence). CDR3 protein: CASSSKIPGTQQPTDTQYF.

The CDR3: CSAQHRGRYEQYF. This rearrangement joins TRBV29-1 to TRBJ2-7; TCRdb's assignment of TRBD1 cannot be checked, as there is no DNA. CDR1 and CDR2 from the germline V gene are SQVTM and ANQGSEA. CDR3 size: 13 residues.

The gene calls are TRBV3-1 and TRBJ1-6; with no DNA, the TCRdb D assignment of TRBD1 cannot be verified. The CDR3 extends over 16 amino acids. CDR1 and CDR2 from the germline V gene are LGHDT and YNNKEL (reference sequence). CDR3 residues: CASSQERTGGDSPLHF.

This sequence joins TRBV29-1 and TRBJ2-7; TCRdb returns TRBD1, unconfirmable since there is no DNA. Germline values: CDR1 SQVTM, CDR2 ANQGSEA. The CDR3 contains 12 residues. CDR3 sequence: CSVPGTGLEQYF.

The chain couples TRBV21-1 to TRBJ1-5. TRBV21-1 is described as a pseudogene. The CDR3 extends over 13 amino acids. This CDR3 reads CASSMAQNQPQHF.

The chain combines TRBV7-9 with TRBJ2-7. The germline CDR1 and CDR2 sequences are SEHNR and FQNEAQ (reference sequence). There are 13 residues in the CDR3. The CDR3 sequence is CASSFPQLSEQYF. The full variable domain, with the rest looked up from reference TRBV7-9 and TRBJ2-7, is DTGVSQNPRHKITKRGQNVTFRCDPISEHNRLYWYRQTLGQGPEFLTYFQNEAQLEKSRLLSDRFSAERPKGSFSTLEIQRTEQGDSAMYLCASSFPQLSEQYFGPGTRLTVT.

The chain employs TRBV20-1 and TRBJ2-2. Germline V gene sequence: CDR1 DFQATT, CDR2 SNEGSKA (reference sequence). The CDR3 is made up of 13 amino acids. The CDR3 here is CSARQQLTGELFF.

V gene TRBV5-1 combines with J gene TRBJ2-5; TCRdb indicates TRBD1, and absent DNA this call remains unverified. The germline V gene has CDR1 SGHRS and CDR2 YFSETQ. The CDR3 is 16 amino acids. The CDR3: CASSLWFLGEEETQYF.

This chain links TRBV14 with TRBJ2-5. Germline CDR1 is SGHDN and CDR2 is FVKESK. This CDR3 is built from 14 residues. CDR3 residues: CASSQWTAQETQYF.

The chain couples TRBV6-1 to TRBJ2-3; with no DNA, the TCRdb D assignment of TRBD2 cannot be verified. Germline V gives CDR1 MNHNS, CDR2 SASEGT. The CDR3 contains 17 residues. The CDR3 protein is CASRGTRLAGSTDTQYF.

This chain connects TRBV20-1 to TRBJ2-7; the D call of TRBD1 rests on TCRdb alone, since no DNA is present to check it. The CDR3 sequence is 14 residues long. Germline V CDR1 and CDR2: DFQATT, SNEGSKA (reference sequence). CDR3 region: CSARKGREPYEQYF.

The chain carries TRBV11-1 and TRBJ2-3; the D call of TRBD2 rests on TCRdb alone, since no DNA is present to check it. The CDR3 runs to 15 residues. Per germline, CDR1 SGHAT and CDR2 FQDESV (reference sequence). CDR3 region: CASKELAGYTDTQYF.

This chain connects TRBV9 to TRBJ2-7; TCRdb proposes TRBD1, but this gene call is untestable without DNA. This CDR3 has 16 residues. Germline loops: CDR1 SGDLS, CDR2 YYNGEE. CDR3 loop: CASSPEGGPPIYEQYF.

The genes are TRBV6-6 and TRBJ2-7. Germline CDR1 reads MNHNY; CDR2 reads SVGAGI (reference sequence). This CDR3 contains 12 residues. CDR3 sequence: CASSETAYEQYF.

The J gene is TRBJ1-1, the V gene TRBV5-1; the TCRdb call, TRBD1, lacks DNA for checking. Per the germline V gene, CDR1 is SGHRS and CDR2 is YFSETQ. The length of the CDR3 is 14 residues. The CDR3 loop is CASSLFSGEFEAFF. Looking up the rest from reference TRBV5-1 and TRBJ1-1 gives the full variable domain: KAGVTQTPRYLIKTRGQQVTLSCSPISGHRSVSWYQQTPGQGLQFLFEYFSETQRNKGNFPGRFSGRQFSNSRSEMNVSTLELGDSALYLCASSLFSGEFEAFFGQGTRLTVV.

This chain joins TRBV28 and TRBJ2-7. CDR3 length: 13 residues. Germline V lookup: CDR1 MDHEN, CDR2 SYDVKM. The CDR3 spells CASSVRANYEQYF. The full variable domain, completed using reference TRBV28 and TRBJ2-7, is DVKVTQSSRYLVKRTGEKVFLECVQDMDHENMFWYRQDPGLGLRLIYFSYDVKMKEKGDIPEGYSVSREKKERFSLILESASTNQTSMYLCASSVRANYEQYFGPGTRLTVT.

The chain couples TRBV7-3 to TRBJ2-3. Per germline, CDR1 SGHTA and CDR2 FQGTGA. CDR3 length: 14 amino acids. The CDR3 protein is CASSLNYNADTQYF.

This chain uses TRBV12-5 with TRBJ2-7. This CDR3 is built from 12 residues. Germline lookup yields CDR1 LGHNT and CDR2 FRNRAP. The CDR3 reads CASGLVIDEQYF.

This chain joins TRBV20-1 and TRBJ2-7; TCRdb selects TRBD2, and the lack of DNA leaves this call unchecked. CDR3 length equals 13 residues. The germline gives CDR1 DFQATT, CDR2 SNEGSKA (reference sequence). The CDR3 sequence: CSARQGPEGEQYF.

This sequence joins TRBV14 and TRBJ2-2; TCRdb selects TRBD1, and the lack of DNA leaves this call unchecked. The V gene's germline CDR1 is SGHDN and CDR2 FVKESK. The CDR3 has 21 amino acids. The CDR3 reads CASSHRDSTPRQGLNTGELFF. The full variable domain, rest sourced from reference TRBV14 and TRBJ2-2, is EAGVTQFPSHSVIEKGQTVTLRCDPISGHDNLYWYRRVMGKEIKFLLHFVKESKQDESGMPNNRFLAERTGGTYSTLKVQPAELEDSGVYFCASSHRDSTPRQGLNTGELFFGEGSRLTVL.

This rearrangement joins TRBV5-6 to TRBJ2-7. CDR1 and CDR2 from the germline V gene are SGHDT and YYEEEE. The CDR3 is 14 residues long. The CDR3 here is CASTIGGFSYEQYF.

The genes are TRBV18 and TRBJ2-5. The CDR3 has 15 amino acids. Germline assignment: CDR1 KGHSH and CDR2 LQKENI. The CDR3 is CASSPEETSKETQYF.

The V call is TRBV29-1, the J call TRBJ2-5; TCRdb picks TRBD2, but there is no DNA to check that call. This CDR3 is built from 16 residues. Germline CDR1 and CDR2: SQVTM and ANQGSEA. The CDR3 loop is CSVEDFPGGALKTQYF.